This TCR beta chain was retrieved from a study of response to subunit inactivated influenza vaccine. V shed 3 bases, J shed 4 bases, and the junction held 7 bases outside the gene matches. Looked up from germline, CDR1 is DFQATT and CDR2 is SNEGSKA (reference sequence). This CDR3 comprises 14 residues. TCRdb reprocessed the RT-PCR reads with MiXCR, giving one entry per CDR3 protein. In the table there are 700,000 to 800,000 distinct CDR3 sequences, 15% to 20% of which are singletons. This clonotype was seen only a few times. The source was PBMCs from blood, collected more than 4 days after vaccination. This receptor was obtained from a man aged 50-59 years who received an inactivated influenza vaccine. The rearrangement links TRBV20-1 to TRBJ2-7, with 9 bases fitting TRBD2. The CDR3 protein is CSASWETSGYEQYF. In nucleotides, the CDR3 is TGCAGTGCTAGTTGGGAGACTAGCGGATACGAGCAGTACTTC.